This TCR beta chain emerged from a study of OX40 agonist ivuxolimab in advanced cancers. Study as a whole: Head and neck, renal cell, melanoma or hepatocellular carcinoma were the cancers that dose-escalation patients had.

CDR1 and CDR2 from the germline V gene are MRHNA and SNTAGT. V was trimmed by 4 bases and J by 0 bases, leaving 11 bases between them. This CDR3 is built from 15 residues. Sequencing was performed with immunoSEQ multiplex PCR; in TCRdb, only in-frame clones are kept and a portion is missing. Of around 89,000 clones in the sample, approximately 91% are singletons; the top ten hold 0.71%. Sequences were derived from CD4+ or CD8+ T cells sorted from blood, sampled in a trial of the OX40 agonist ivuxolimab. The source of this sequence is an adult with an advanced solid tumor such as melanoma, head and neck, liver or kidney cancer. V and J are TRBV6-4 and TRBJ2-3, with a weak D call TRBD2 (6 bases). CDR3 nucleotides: TGTGCCAGCAGTGCGCTGGGAGGCAGCACAGATACGCAGTATTTT. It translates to CASSALGGSTDTQYF.